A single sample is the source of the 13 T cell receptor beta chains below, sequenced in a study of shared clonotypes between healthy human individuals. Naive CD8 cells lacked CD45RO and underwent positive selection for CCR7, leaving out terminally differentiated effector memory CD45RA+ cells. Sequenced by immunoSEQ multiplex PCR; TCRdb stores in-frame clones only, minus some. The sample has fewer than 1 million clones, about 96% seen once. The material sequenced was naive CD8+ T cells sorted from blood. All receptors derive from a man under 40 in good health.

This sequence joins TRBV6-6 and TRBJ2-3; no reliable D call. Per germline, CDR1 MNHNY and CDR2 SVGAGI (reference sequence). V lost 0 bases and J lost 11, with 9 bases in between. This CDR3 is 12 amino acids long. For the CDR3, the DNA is TGTGCCAGCAGTTACTCAACTTTGGGGCAGTATTTT. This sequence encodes CASSYSTLGQYF.

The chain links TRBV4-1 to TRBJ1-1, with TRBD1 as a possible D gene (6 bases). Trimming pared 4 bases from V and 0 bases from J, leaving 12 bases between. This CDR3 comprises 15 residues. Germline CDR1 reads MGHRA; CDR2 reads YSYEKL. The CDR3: CASSPPGVLNTEAFF. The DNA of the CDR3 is TGCGCCAGCAGCCCTCCAGGGGTACTGAACACTGAAGCTTTCTTT.

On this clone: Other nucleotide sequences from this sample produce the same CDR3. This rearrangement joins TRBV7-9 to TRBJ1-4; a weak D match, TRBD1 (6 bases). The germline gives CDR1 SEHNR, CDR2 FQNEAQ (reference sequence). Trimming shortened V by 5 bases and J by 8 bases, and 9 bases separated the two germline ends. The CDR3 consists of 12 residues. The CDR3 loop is CASSPGQEKLFF. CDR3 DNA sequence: TGTGCCAGCAGCCCAGGACAGGAAAAACTGTTTTTT.

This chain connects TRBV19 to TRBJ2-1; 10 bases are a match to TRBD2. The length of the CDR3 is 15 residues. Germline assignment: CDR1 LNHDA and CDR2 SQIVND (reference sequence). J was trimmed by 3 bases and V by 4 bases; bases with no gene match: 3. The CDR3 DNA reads TGTGCCAGTAGTACCGCTAGCGGGAGCTACAATGAGCAGTTCTTC. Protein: CASSTASGSYNEQFF.

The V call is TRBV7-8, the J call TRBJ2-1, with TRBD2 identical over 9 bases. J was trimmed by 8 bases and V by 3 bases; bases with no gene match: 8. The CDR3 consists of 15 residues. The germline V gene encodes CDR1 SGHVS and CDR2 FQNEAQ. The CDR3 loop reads CASSFPLAGNDEQFF. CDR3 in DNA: TGTGCCAGCAGCTTTCCTCTAGCGGGAAACGATGAGCAGTTCTTC.

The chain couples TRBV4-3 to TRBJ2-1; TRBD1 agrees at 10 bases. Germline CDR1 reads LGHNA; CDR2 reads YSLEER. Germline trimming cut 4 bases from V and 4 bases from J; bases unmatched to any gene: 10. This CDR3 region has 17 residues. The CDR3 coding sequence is TGCGCCAGCAGCCCGAGAGCCGGGACAGGGGCTTACAATGAGCAGTTCTTC. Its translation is CASSPRAGTGAYNEQFF.

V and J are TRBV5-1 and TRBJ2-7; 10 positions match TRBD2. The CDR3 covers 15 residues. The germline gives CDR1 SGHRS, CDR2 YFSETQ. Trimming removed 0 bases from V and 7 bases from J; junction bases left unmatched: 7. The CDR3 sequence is CASSLDWASGSEQYF. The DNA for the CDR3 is TGCGCCAGCAGCTTGGATTGGGCTAGCGGGAGTGAGCAGTACTTC.

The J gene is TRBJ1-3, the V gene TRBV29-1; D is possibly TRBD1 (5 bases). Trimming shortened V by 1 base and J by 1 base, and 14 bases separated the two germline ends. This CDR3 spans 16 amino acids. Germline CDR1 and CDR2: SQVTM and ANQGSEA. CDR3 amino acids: CSVEAPPTDSGNTIYF. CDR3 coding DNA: TGCAGCGTTGAAGCCCCCCCGACAGATTCTGGAAACACCATATATTTT. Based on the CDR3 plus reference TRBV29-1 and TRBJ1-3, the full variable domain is SAVISQKPSRDICQRGTSLTIQCQVDSQVTMMFWYRQQPGQSLTLIATANQGSEATYESGFVIDKFPISRPNLTFSTLTVSNMSPEDSSIYLCSVEAPPTDSGNTIYFGEGSWLTVV.

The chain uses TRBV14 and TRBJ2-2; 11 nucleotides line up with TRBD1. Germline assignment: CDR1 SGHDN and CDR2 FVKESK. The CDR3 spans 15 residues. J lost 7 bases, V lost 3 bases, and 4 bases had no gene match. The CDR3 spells CASSQDRGQVGELFF. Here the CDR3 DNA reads TGTGCCAGCAGCCAGGACAGGGGGCAGGTCGGGGAGCTGTTTTTT.

CDR3 loop: CASSRYGGNTEAFF. CDR3 DNA: TGTGCCAGCAGCCGCTACGGGGGGAACACTGAAGCTTTCTTT. This sequence joins TRBV11-2 and TRBJ1-1, with D possibly matching TRBD1 (5 bases). There are 14 residues in the CDR3. Per the germline V gene, CDR1 is SGHAT and CDR2 is FQNNGV. The V end was cut by 5 bases, the J end by 1 base, with 11 bases between.

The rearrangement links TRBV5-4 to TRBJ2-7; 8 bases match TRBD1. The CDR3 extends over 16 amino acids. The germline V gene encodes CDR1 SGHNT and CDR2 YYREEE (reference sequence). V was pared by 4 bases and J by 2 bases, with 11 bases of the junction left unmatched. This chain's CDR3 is CASSPEPGQATYEQYF. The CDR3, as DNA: TGTGCCAGCAGCCCCGAACCGGGACAGGCGACCTACGAGCAGTACTTC.

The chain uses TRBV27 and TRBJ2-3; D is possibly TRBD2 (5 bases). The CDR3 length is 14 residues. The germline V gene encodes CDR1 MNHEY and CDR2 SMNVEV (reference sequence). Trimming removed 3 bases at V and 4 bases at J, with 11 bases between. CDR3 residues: CASSFEGPADTQYF. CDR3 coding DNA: TGTGCCAGCAGTTTTGAGGGCCCCGCAGATACGCAGTATTTT.

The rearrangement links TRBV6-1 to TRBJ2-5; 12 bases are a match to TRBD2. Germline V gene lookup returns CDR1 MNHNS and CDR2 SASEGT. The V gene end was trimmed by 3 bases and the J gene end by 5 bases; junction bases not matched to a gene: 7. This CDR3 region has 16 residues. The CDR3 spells CASSDGTSGFWETQYF. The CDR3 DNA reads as TGTGCCAGCAGTGACGGGACTAGCGGGTTCTGGGAGACCCAGTACTTC.